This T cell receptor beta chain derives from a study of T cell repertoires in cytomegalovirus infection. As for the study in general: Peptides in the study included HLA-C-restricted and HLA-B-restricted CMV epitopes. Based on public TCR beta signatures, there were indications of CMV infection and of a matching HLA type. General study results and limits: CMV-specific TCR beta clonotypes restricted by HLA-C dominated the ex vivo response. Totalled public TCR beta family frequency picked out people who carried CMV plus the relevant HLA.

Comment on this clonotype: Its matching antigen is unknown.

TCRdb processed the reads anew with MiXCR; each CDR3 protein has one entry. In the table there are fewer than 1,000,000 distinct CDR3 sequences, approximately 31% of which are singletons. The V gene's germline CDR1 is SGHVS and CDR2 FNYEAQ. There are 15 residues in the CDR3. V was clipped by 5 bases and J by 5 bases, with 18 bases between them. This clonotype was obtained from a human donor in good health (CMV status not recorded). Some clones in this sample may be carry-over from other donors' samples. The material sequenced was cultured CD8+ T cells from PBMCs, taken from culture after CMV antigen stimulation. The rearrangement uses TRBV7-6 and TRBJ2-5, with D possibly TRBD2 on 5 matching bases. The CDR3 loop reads CASSDRGPRRETQYF. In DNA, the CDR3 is TGTGCCAGCAGCGACCGAGGGCCCCGAAGGGAGACCCAGTACTTC.